This T cell receptor beta chain was sequenced in a study of blood T cells in healthy people across ages (dated by TCRdb to about 2015). With respect to the entire study: Template switching captured roughly one uniquely barcoded TCR beta cDNA molecule per two T cells in model experiments. For two donors (one aged 18 to 30 and one aged 80 or older), the study analyzed two additional independent replicas of 1 million unique cDNA reads from the same blood draw. Four age groups were formed from the donors: young (average about 15 years), middle-aged (around 41), aged (62) and long-lived (approximately 80). Donors of different ages were randomly distributed across sequencing lanes to avoid experimental bias. Age-related changes in TCR beta repertoire diversity were measured in the study by deep sequencing normalized with unique cDNA molecular identifiers. General study outcomes and caveats: Estimates of total diversity based on one million sequenced T cells were regarded as lower bounds and as underestimates. Observed TCR beta diversity per million T cells fell roughly linearly with age, and a significant reduction was already apparent by age about 36. The long-lived group showed more naive CD4+ T cells, fewer expanded clones and increased TCR diversity than the aged group, suggesting age selection. The CMV infection status of donors was not known, potentially confounding age-related changes in expanded clonotypes. The percentage of naive T cells measured by flow cytometry correlated strongly with observed TCR beta diversity. Since profiling was done on bulk unsorted PBMCs, naive and antigen-experienced compartments could not be conclusively compared.

This clonotype appeared once. Which antigen it targets is not known. Base quality data are lacking; no much larger clone is found one base away. Systemically healthy Caucasian individuals from Russia, around 38 in total and aged about 6 to 95 years, were included as donors. Roughly 11 milliliters of peripheral blood were drawn from each donor into EDTA-treated Vacutainer tubes. Ficoll-Paque density-gradient centrifugation was used to isolate PBMCs, with at least 6 million obtained per sample. Total RNA was extracted from PBMCs with Trizol reagent, with at least 6 micrograms obtained per sample. For every donor, an aliquot of PBMCs went through flow cytometry to measure the percentages of naive CD45RAhigh/CD27high T cells. At the junction V is shortened by 6 bases and J by 4 bases; bases outside the gene matches: 14. The CDR3 covers 17 residues, taking in both the cysteine and the phenylalanine. Only CDR3 DNA remains: 51 bases, in frame from the first base. From a lookup of the germline V gene, CDR1 and CDR2 are MNHEY and SVGAGI.

Preparation of the library involved 5' RACE. The listed sequencing device is Illumina HiSeq 2500. A second PCR of about 7 to 12 cycles was performed with a sample-barcoded 5' primer and a J-beta primer mix. Each TCR beta cDNA molecule received a unique molecular identifier from a template-switch 5' adaptor carrying 12 random nucleotides. Each sample yielded at least 3 million CDR3-containing paired-end reads. All of the RNA was converted into first-strand cDNA using the Mint cDNA synthesis kit, with a TRBC-specific oligonucleotide serving as the primer. All cDNA was treated with uracil-DNA glycosylase and then went through a first 18-cycle PCR with the universal primers M1SS and BC2_uni_R. The paper's data handling went like this. Each sample was normalized by randomly selecting 1 million high-quality reads, each carrying a distinct molecular identifier. Instead of being binned into consensus sequences, reads with shared molecular identifiers were discarded. MiTCR, set to a Q25 quality threshold and the strictest error-elimination algorithm, was used for CDR3 identification, clonotype clustering and error correction. A nonparametric unseen species model with Euler transformation was used to estimate lower-bound total TCR beta diversity. The public reads were quality trimmed at Q25 with fastp and then assembled into clones with MiXCR by TCRdb, keeping productive beta chains. All rows with the same CDR3 protein become a single entry with the most common DNA and genes. V and J calls and clone size were set by TCRdb, not the authors. This sample lists about 1.5 million distinct CDR3 sequences; roughly 40% were detected once. Roughly 7.7% of the sample is in the top ten clones.

This clonotype was sampled from a woman aged 18-29 years in good health. The rearranged segments are TRBV6-5 and TRBJ2-1; TRBD2 matches 8 bases in the middle. The sample consisted of blood. The DNA reads TGTGCCAGCAGGTTAAGAGGAGCGGGAGAGGCTTACAATGAGCAGTTCTTC. Its protein product is CASRLRGAGEAYNEQFF.